Listed below are T cell receptor beta chains from one sample, sequenced in a study of OX40 agonist ivuxolimab in advanced cancers. Libraries were prepared by immunoSEQ multiplex PCR; TCRdb keeps only in-frame clonotypes and omits some of them. The sample yields some 86,000 clones, around 94% seen once. The source material was CD4+ or CD8+ T cells sorted from blood, sampled in a trial of the OX40 agonist ivuxolimab. These receptor sequences come from an adult with an advanced solid tumor such as melanoma, head and neck, liver or kidney cancer. CDR3s include the opening cysteine and the closing phenylalanine or tryptophan. Each record gives: J gene, V gene, clone size, D gene, CDR3 protein, CDR3 DNA. D genes are given only for firm matches. The size of a clone is reported for some rows only, either as once, few or many, or as a class for expanded clones.

>TRBJ2-5|TRBV9|-|-
CASSPSGQETQYF
TGTGCCAGCAGCCCCAGTGGGCAAGAGACCCAGTACTTC
>TRBJ1-1|TRBV6-6|-|-
CASRRAMNTEAFF
TGTGCCAGCAGAAGGGCGATGAACACTGAAGCTTTCTTT
>TRBJ1-4|TRBV2|-|-
CASSDGATNEKLFF
TGTGCCAGCAGTGATGGTGCAACTAATGAAAAACTGTTTTTT
>TRBJ2-2|TRBV9|-|TRBD1
CASSVPRLTGGDTGELFF
TGTGCCAGCAGCGTACCGAGGCTAACAGGGGGCGACACCGGGGAGCTGTTTTTT
>TRBJ2-7|TRBV28|-|-
CASSLTLSGEQYF
TGTGCCAGCAGTCTCACCCTGTCGGGTGAGCAGTACTTC
>TRBJ1-1|TRBV5-4|-|-
CASSLDGDTEAFF
TGTGCCAGCAGCTTGGACGGGGACACTGAAGCTTTCTTT
>TRBJ2-3|TRBV6-5|-|TRBD1
CASSSPGQSTDTQYF
TGTGCCAGCAGTTCACCGGGACAGAGCACAGATACGCAGTATTTT
>TRBJ2-5|TRBV29-1|-|-
CSVDVRQETQYF
TGCAGCGTTGATGTCAGACAAGAGACCCAGTACTTC
>TRBJ2-3|TRBV13|-|-
CASSLESGADTQYF
TGTGCCAGCAGCTTAGAGTCGGGGGCGGATACGCAGTATTTT
>TRBJ2-7|TRBV5-1|-|TRBD1
CASSLAFGTAYEQYF
TGCGCCAGCAGCTTGGCCTTCGGGACAGCATACGAGCAGTACTTC
>TRBJ2-7|TRBV5-4|-|TRBD1
CASSAGQGNYEQYF
TGTGCCAGCAGCGCGGGACAGGGCAACTACGAGCAGTACTTC
>TRBJ1-2|TRBV6-5|-|-
CASSYSNDGYYGYTF
TGTGCCAGCAGTTACTCTAACGACGGATACTATGGCTACACCTTC
>TRBJ2-7|TRBV27|-|TRBD1
CASSPGTAYEQYF
TGTGCCAGCAGTCCCGGGACAGCCTACGAGCAGTACTTC
>TRBJ2-5|TRBV9|-|-
CASSEGGETQYF
TGTGCCAGCAGCGAAGGAGGAGAGACCCAGTACTTC
>TRBJ2-1|TRBV2|-|TRBD2
CASSEVGLDVEQFF
TGTGCCAGCAGTGAAGTGGGACTAGATGTTGAGCAGTTCTTC
>TRBJ1-6|TRBV27|-|-
CASSLSNSPLHF
TGTGCCAGCAGTTTAAGTAATTCACCCCTCCACTTT
>TRBJ1-6|TRBV21-1|few|-
CASSLHLEMEDSPLHF
TGTGCCAGCAGCCTCCATTTGGAGATGGAGGATTCACCCCTCCACTTT
>TRBJ2-1|TRBV7-8|-|-
CASSLSRGRYNEQFF
TGTGCCAGCAGCTTATCCCGGGGGAGGTACAATGAGCAGTTCTTC
>TRBJ2-3|TRBV5-6|once|-
CASSLGSTDTQYF
TGTGCCAGCAGCTTGGGAAGCACAGATACGCAGTATTTT
>TRBJ1-2|TRBV29-1|-|TRBD1
CSVDPGTDYGYTF
TGCAGCGTTGATCCCGGGACAGACTATGGCTACACCTTC
>TRBJ2-3|TRBV19|-|TRBD1
CASSPRTGHAADTQYF
TGTGCCAGTAGTCCCAGGACAGGGCACGCCGCAGATACGCAGTATTTT
>TRBJ2-7|TRBV27|-|-
CASAMLEGGEQYF
TGTGCCAGCGCAATGCTCGAGGGGGGCGAGCAGTACTTC
>TRBJ2-7|TRBV14|-|TRBD2
CASSQLAGVRSYEQYF
TGTGCCAGCAGCCAATTAGCGGGAGTAAGATCCTACGAGCAGTACTTC
>TRBJ1-2|TRBV5-6|once|-
CASSPRGYYGYTF
TGTGCCAGCAGCCCCCGGGGATATTATGGCTACACCTTC
>TRBJ1-1|TRBV11-2|-|-
CASGGPNTEAFF
TGTGCCAGCGGGGGGCCGAACACTGAAGCTTTCTTT
>TRBJ2-2|TRBV2|-|TRBD2
CASKSSGMNTGELFF
TGTGCCAGCAAATCCAGCGGGATGAACACCGGGGAGCTGTTTTTT
>TRBJ2-1|TRBV7-9|-|-
CASSLQQGISYNEQFF
TGTGCCAGCAGCCTCCAACAGGGTATCTCCTACAATGAGCAGTTCTTC
>TRBJ1-2|TRBV30|-|-
CAWSEWDGYTF
TGTGCCTGGAGTGAGTGGGATGGCTACACCTTC
>TRBJ1-2|TRBV27|many|-
CASRGGAGGYTF
TGTGCCAGCAGGGGGGGCGCGGGAGGCTACACCTTC
>TRBJ2-2|TRBV5-4|-|-
CASSLAEAVNTGELFF
TGTGCCAGCAGCTTGGCCGAAGCGGTGAACACCGGGGAGCTGTTTTTT
>TRBJ1-4|TRBV9|-|-
CASSVEDHRVANEKLFF
TGTGCCAGCAGCGTAGAGGATCACAGGGTAGCTAATGAAAAACTGTTTTTT
>TRBJ1-4|TRBV27|once|TRBD1
CASKYSGGSYEKLFF
TGTGCCAGCAAATATTCAGGGGGTAGCTATGAAAAACTGTTTTTT
>TRBJ2-7|TRBV9|-|-
CASSVDGGTHSYEQYF
TGTGCCAGCAGCGTAGACGGTGGGACACACTCCTACGAGCAGTACTTC
>TRBJ2-5|TRBV18|-|TRBD1
CASSPRQGEETQYF
TGTGCCAGCTCACCGAGACAGGGGGAAGAGACCCAGTACTTC
>TRBJ1-5|TRBV6-5|-|-
CASSYERYNQPQHF
TGTGCCAGCAGTTACGAGCGGTACAATCAGCCCCAGCATTTT
>TRBJ2-3|TRBV7-7|-|TRBD2
CASSLGLAGTPDTQYF
TGTGCCAGCAGCTTGGGACTAGCGGGAACACCAGATACGCAGTATTTT
>TRBJ1-1|TRBV15|-|-
CATSRDGGGTEAFF
TGTGCCACCAGCAGAGATGGAGGGGGCACTGAAGCTTTCTTT
>TRBJ2-5|TRBV9|-|TRBD2
CASSSGGTYQETQYF
TGTGCCAGCAGCTCCGGGGGGACGTACCAAGAGACCCAGTACTTC
>TRBJ2-2|TRBV4-2|-|-
CASSTNKNTGELFF
TGTGCCAGCAGCACGAACAAGAACACCGGGGAGCTGTTTTTT
>TRBJ1-1|TRBV28|-|-
CASSFHTNTEAFF
TGTGCCAGCAGTTTCCATACCAACACTGAAGCTTTCTTT
>TRBJ2-1|TRBV5-4|-|TRBD2
CASSWGGLADYNEQFF
TGTGCCAGCAGCTGGGGAGGACTAGCGGACTACAATGAGCAGTTCTTC
>TRBJ2-1|TRBV19|-|-
CASSIEGGRSSYNEQFF
TGTGCCAGTAGTATAGAGGGTGGCAGGAGCTCCTACAATGAGCAGTTCTTC
>TRBJ2-2|TRBV27|-|-
CASSLSSLGELFF
TGTGCCAGCAGTTTATCGTCTCTCGGGGAGCTGTTTTTT
>TRBJ2-3|TRBV5-1|-|-
CASSWTGDGTDTQYF
TGCGCCAGCAGCTGGACTGGGGACGGGACAGATACGCAGTATTTT
>TRBJ2-1|TRBV11-2|-|TRBD2
CASSLPVLASGYNEQFF
TGTGCCAGCAGCTTACCAGTTTTGGCTAGCGGCTACAATGAGCAGTTCTTC